The 18 T cell receptor beta chains below come from one sample, sequenced in a study of blood T cell repertoires in COVID-19. Profiled with immunoSEQ multiplex PCR; TCRdb holds only in-frame clones, not every one. The sample carries roughly 150,000 clones, 84% recorded once. Sequenced material: peripheral blood. The origin of the receptors is a man between 65 and 85 years old with active or convalescent COVID-19.

Points on this clone: The junction and the germline gene differ at one end; a read error may be behind it. V usage is TRBV12-3 or TRBV12-4 and J usage is TRBJ2-7, with 11 bases that match TRBD2. The CDR3 is 13 amino acids. CDR3 sequence reads: CASSSAASGGRGF. The CDR3 DNA reads as TGTGCCAGCAGTTCGGCAGCTAGCGGGGGGCGCGGCTTC.

This clone occurred a few times. V and J are TRBV27 and TRBJ2-1; 8 positions match TRBD1. V lost 2 bases to trimming and J lost 2 bases; unmatched junction nucleotides: 2. This CDR3 has 15 residues. CDR1 is MNHEY, CDR2 SMNVEV, per germline (reference sequence). CDR3: CASSLDRGPYNEQFF. In nucleotides, the CDR3 is TGTGCCAGCAGTTTAGACAGGGGACCCTACAATGAGCAGTTCTTC.

This chain links TRBV5-1 with TRBJ2-1; weak D call: TRBD2 (6 bases). CDR3 length: 12 amino acids. The V gene's germline CDR1 is SGHRS and CDR2 YFSETQ. The ends were cut back, 6 bases at V and 10 bases at J, with 14 bases in the middle. CDR3 sequence: CASTMGGGEQFF. CDR3 DNA: TGCGCCAGCACCATGGGGGGAGGAGAGCAGTTCTTC.

The genes are TRBV18 and TRBJ1-1; D is unclear. Germline CDR1 KGHSH, CDR2 LQKENI. The germline V and J ends were trimmed by 5 bases and 1 base, with 8 bases remaining between them. This CDR3 spans 13 amino acids. The CDR3 protein is CASSETRNTEAFF. The DNA of the CDR3 is TGTGCCAGCTCAGAGACACGGAACACTGAAGCTTTCTTT. Full variable domain (rest looked up from reference TRBV18 and TRBJ1-1): NAGVMQNPRHLVRRRGQEARLRCSPMKGHSHVYWYRQLPEEGLKFMVYLQKENIIDESGMPKERFSAEFPKEGPSILRIQQVVRGDSAAYFCASSETRNTEAFFGQGTRLTVV.

The chain is built from TRBV7-9 and TRBJ1-4, with no clear D. The ends were cut back, 5 bases at V and 2 bases at J, with 12 bases in the middle. The germline gives CDR1 SEHNR, CDR2 FQNEAQ (reference sequence). The length of the CDR3 is 15 residues. The DNA for the CDR3 is TGTGCCAGCAGCCAGGACGGAGGGACTAATGAAAAACTGTTTTTT. Amino acid sequence: CASSQDGGTNEKLFF.

V gene TRBV19 combines with J gene TRBJ1-2; D is possibly TRBD1 (6 bases). V lost 4 bases to trimming and J lost 8 bases, with 17 bases between them. The CDR3 extends over 14 amino acids. The germline V gene has CDR1 LNHDA and CDR2 SQIVND (reference sequence). CDR3 DNA sequence: TGTGCCAGTAGTACCCCTTACAGGGTAGGGGGCTACACCTTC. It translates to CASSTPYRVGGYTF.

In DNA form, the CDR3 reads TGTGCCAGTAGTATAGGGGGAGCAGTCCTATCTGGAAACACCATATATTTT. As protein: CASSIGGAVLSGNTIYF. V and J are TRBV19 and TRBJ1-3, with unresolved D. The V end lost 1 base, the J end lost 1 base, and 14 bases lay between the germline ends. There are 17 residues in the CDR3. CDR1 LNHDA and CDR2 SQIVND come from the germline V gene (reference sequence).

CDR3 loop: CAIKGVTGGTDTQYF. CDR3 DNA: TGTGCCATCAAAGGTGTTACGGGGGGCACAGATACGCAGTATTTT. V is TRBV10-3 and J is TRBJ2-3; perhaps TRBD2 as D (6 bases). The CDR3 extends over 15 amino acids. With 7 bases removed from V and 1 base from J, the gap between germline ends came to 15 bases. CDR1 and CDR2 from the germline V gene are ENHRY and SYGVKD.

J is TRBJ2-1 and V is TRBV9, with TRBD2 matching 7 bases. Losses at the gene ends were 5 bases for V and 7 bases for J; bases not matched to a gene: 9. Germline CDR1 and CDR2: SGDLS and YYNGEE. This CDR3 contains 14 residues. This CDR3 is CASSLGGGSNEQFF. Here the CDR3 DNA reads TGTGCCAGCAGTTTGGGGGGAGGGTCAAATGAGCAGTTCTTC.

The chain carries TRBV5-1 and TRBJ2-5; D is unclear. The CDR3 totals 13 residues. Trimming removed 2 bases from V and 3 bases from J, with 8 bases in between. CDR1 and CDR2 (germline): SGHRS, YFSETQ. CDR3 residues: CASSLITEETQYF. The CDR3 bases are TGCGCCAGCAGCTTAATAACAGAAGAGACCCAGTACTTC.

This chain links TRBV5-8 with TRBJ1-1; D perhaps matches TRBD1 (6 bases). This CDR3 comprises 13 residues. V dropped 10 bases and J dropped 0 bases, with 13 bases sitting between them. Per the germline V gene, CDR1 is SGHTS and CDR2 is YDEGEE. The CDR3 coding sequence is TGTGCCGTACAGGGTCAACTGAACACTGAAGCTTTCTTT. The encoded protein is CAVQGQLNTEAFF.

This clone appeared once. V is TRBV24-1 and J is TRBJ2-7, with 11 bases identical to TRBD1. The germline V gene has CDR1 KGHDR and CDR2 SFDVKD. With V trimmed by 6 bases and J by 2 bases, 5 bases remained unmatched. The CDR3 length is 15 residues. The CDR3 here is CATSKRTGGPYEQYF. CDR3 sequence (DNA): TGTGCCACCAGTAAGAGGACAGGGGGCCCCTACGAGCAGTACTTC.

V is TRBV15 and J is TRBJ2-2; 10 bases are a match to TRBD1. The CDR3 contains 17 residues. V gave up 3 bases and J gave up 5 bases; unmatched junction bases: 9. Germline V gene lookup returns CDR1 LNHNV and CDR2 YYDKDF (reference sequence). CDR3 coding DNA: TGTGCCACCAGCAGTCACACCGGGACAGGGGCTACCGGGGAGCTGTTTTTT. Protein sequence: CATSSHTGTGATGELFF. Looking up the rest from reference TRBV15 and TRBJ2-2 gives the full variable domain: DAMVIQNPRYQVTQFGKPVTLSCSQTLNHNVMYWYQQKSSQAPKLLFHYYDKDFNNEADTPDNFQSRRPNTSFCFLDIRSPGLGDTAMYLCATSSHTGTGATGELFFGEGSRLTVL.

V gene TRBV6-2 or TRBV6-3 combines with J gene TRBJ1-4; no definite D call. Per germline, CDR1 MNHEY and CDR2 SVGEGT. This CDR3 has 15 amino acids. V was shortened by 0 bases and J by 14 bases, with 19 bases between the two germline ends. The CDR3 DNA is TGTGCCAGCAGTTACTCGGGCAGTGGGCTTCCGTATCTGTTTTTT. It translates to CASSYSGSGLPYLFF.

The rearrangement links TRBV19 to TRBJ1-5, with 7 bases lining up with TRBD1. CDR3 length: 16 amino acids. The V segment lost 3 bases and the J segment 2 bases; nucleotides outside the gene matches: 7. The germline V gene encodes CDR1 LNHDA and CDR2 SQIVND (reference sequence). The CDR3 nucleotides read TGTGCCAGTAGTATTTACAGGGGCGCCCGCAATCAGCCCCAGCATTTT. Its protein product is CASSIYRGARNQPQHF. Complete variable domain (other parts from reference TRBV19 and TRBJ1-5): DGGITQSPKYLFRKEGQNVTLSCEQNLNHDAMYWYRQDPGQGLRLIYYSQIVNDFQKGDIAEGYSVSREKKESFPLTVTSAQKNPTAFYLCASSIYRGARNQPQHFGDGTRLSIL.

In its sample, this clone was seen once. J is TRBJ2-5 and V is TRBV7-3; the D is unclear. Per the germline V gene, CDR1 is SGHTA and CDR2 is FQGTGA. The CDR3 loop spans 13 amino acids. V shed 2 bases and J shed 5 bases, with 9 bases lying between them. CDR3 region: CASSLGQLETQYF. In DNA form, the CDR3 reads TGTGCCAGCAGCTTAGGGCAATTGGAGACCCAGTACTTC.

The genes are TRBV14 and TRBJ1-4, with D perhaps TRBD1 (5 bases). The CDR3 has 14 amino acids. V lost 4 bases and J lost 8, with 14 bases in between. Germline loops: CDR1 SGHDN, CDR2 FVKESK. DNA for the CDR3: TGTGCCAGCAGCCCCAGGGCCCGGATGGAAAAACTGTTTTTT. Translated, it gives CASSPRARMEKLFF.

DNA for the CDR3: TGCGCCAGCAGCTTTGGACAGGGGGCGAATAATTCACCCCTCCACTTT. Its protein product is CASSFGQGANNSPLHF. The chain uses TRBV5-1 and TRBJ1-6; TRBD1 matches at 11 bases. The V gene end was trimmed by 2 bases and the J gene end by 5 bases; junction bases not matched to a gene: 3. The length of the CDR3 is 16 residues. Germline-derived CDR1 and CDR2 are SGHRS and YFSETQ. Supplemented by reference TRBV5-1 and TRBJ1-6, the full variable domain reads KAGVTQTPRYLIKTRGQQVTLSCSPISGHRSVSWYQQTPGQGLQFLFEYFSETQRNKGNFPGRFSGRQFSNSRSEMNVSTLELGDSALYLCASSFGQGANNSPLHFGNGTRLTVT.